Presented here are 8 T cell receptor beta chains from one specimen sequenced in a study of naive and memory T cell subsets. An equimolar mix of two oligonucleotides served as the beta constant-region primer for TRBC1 and TRBC2. Nested alpha and beta constant-region primers with the SP2 primer drove four PCR rounds on ligated cDNA. TCRdb fed the UMI-ligation and nested PCR reads into MiXCR, producing one record per CDR3 protein. The sample lists 150,000 or so distinct CDR3 sequences, over 20% occurring once. Antigen specificity for these receptors is unknown. Study-level findings and limits: Naive repertoires, especially CD8, held a few larger clonotypes, possibly memory cells re-expressing CD45RA.

Sequences were obtained from naive CD4+ T cells from blood. These receptors originate from a human donor in good health.

This clonotype was recorded a few times. In DNA, the CDR3 is TGTGCCAGCAGTTACTCCAGGACAGGGCTGTTTAGCAATCAGCCCCAGCATTTT. Translated: CASSYSRTGLFSNQPQHF. The rearrangement links TRBV6-2 or TRBV6-3 to TRBJ1-5; TRBD1 aligns across 8 bases. The CDR3 loop spans 18 amino acids. V shed 0 bases and J 0 bases; nucleotides not matched to a gene: 7. In germline, CDR1 is MNHEY, CDR2 SVGEGT.

The chain employs TRBV18 and TRBJ1-1; no clear D. Germline V gene lookup returns CDR1 KGHSH and CDR2 LQKENI. Trimming left V 3 bases short and J 1 base short, with 6 bases between. This CDR3 region has 13 residues. The CDR3 loop reads CASSPTQNTEAFF. CDR3 DNA sequence: TGTGCCAGCTCACCGACACAGAACACTGAAGCTTTCTTT.

This chain joins TRBV29-1 and TRBJ2-3; a possible D gene is TRBD1 (6 bases). Trimming shortened V by 8 bases and J by 1 base, and 16 bases separated the two germline ends. The CDR3 spans 14 residues. The germline CDR1 and CDR2 sequences are SQVTM and ANQGSEA. CDR3 amino acids: CSIQRAGGTDTQYF. CDR3 DNA: TGCAGCATTCAAAGGGCAGGGGGCACAGATACGCAGTATTTT.

This sequence joins TRBV29-1 and TRBJ2-3; D gene ambiguous. The germline V gene encodes CDR1 SQVTM and CDR2 ANQGSEA. Trimming cost V 4 bases and J 3 bases, with 11 bases left between them. This CDR3 comprises 13 residues. The CDR3 loop is CSVVGGNTDTQYF. For the CDR3, the DNA is TGCAGCGTTGTCGGCGGTAATACAGATACGCAGTATTTT.

This clonotype was counted between two and nine times. J is TRBJ2-7 and V is TRBV18, with D unclear. Germline CDR1 and CDR2: KGHSH and LQKENI. The V and J ends lost 2 bases and 6 bases respectively, with 20 bases between them. The CDR3 totals 16 residues. CDR3: CASSPDHRPRFVEQYF. CDR3 bases: TGTGCCAGCTCACCAGACCATCGTCCTCGGTTCGTCGAGCAGTACTTC. Based on the CDR3 plus reference TRBV18 and TRBJ2-7, the full variable domain is NAGVMQNPRHLVRRRGQEARLRCSPMKGHSHVYWYRQLPEEGLKFMVYLQKENIIDESGMPKERFSAEFPKEGPSILRIQQVVRGDSAAYFCASSPDHRPRFVEQYFGPGTRLTVT.

This clonotype was seen only a few times. The rearrangement joins TRBV3-1 to TRBJ2-7, with 13 bases that match TRBD2. The CDR3 is 18 residues long. Trimming at V came to 4 bases and at J to 2 bases, leaving 11 bases not matched to a gene. The germline CDR1 and CDR2 sequences are LGHDT and YNNKEL (reference sequence). This CDR3 is CASSPGLAGPKQTYEQYF. CDR3 coding DNA: TGTGCCAGCAGCCCGGGACTAGCGGGACCTAAACAGACCTACGAGCAGTACTTC.

This clonotype was counted a few times. The chain joins TRBV27 to TRBJ1-1; TRBD1 might be the D (5 bases). From germline, CDR1 is MNHEY and CDR2 SMNVEV (reference sequence). The CDR3 length is 11 residues. Trimming removed 6 bases at V and 11 bases at J, with 13 bases between. In DNA form, the CDR3 reads TGTGCCAGCAGCCTAGGGGATCGGGCTTTCTTT. Translation: CASSLGDRAFF.

This clonotype was seen more than once but under ten times. This chain joins TRBV27 and TRBJ1-6; TRBD1 aligns across 8 bases. V trimming: 5 bases; J trimming: 0 bases; junction bases outside the gene matches: 12. CDR1 is MNHEY and CDR2 is SMNVEV in the germline V gene (reference sequence). There are 19 residues in the CDR3. CDR3 sequence (DNA): TGTGCCAGCAGTCCCAGGGGACAGGCCCATAGCTCCTATAATTCACCCCTCCACTTT. Translated, it gives CASSPRGQAHSSYNSPLHF.